This TCR beta chain came from a study of cytomegalovirus exposure and HLA in healthy donors. Notes on the study in general: Productive status was seen about 90% or about 30% of the time for most TCR beta V segments in an earlier analysis.

Comment on this clone: Its matching antigen is unknown.

This CDR3 region has 15 residues. V lost 1 base to trimming and J lost 4 bases; unmatched junction nucleotides: 4. Germline CDR1 reads SNHLY; CDR2 reads FYNNEI. The PCR made use of 60 Vbeta and 13 Jbeta primers. Data came from immunoSEQ multiplex PCR; TCRdb stores just in-frame clones and leaves some out. The sample has some 170,000 clones, about 65% seen once. This TCR derives from a woman in her twenties or thirties in good health and CMV-seronegative. The V call is TRBV2, the J call TRBJ2-5; 9 bases agree with TRBD1. Sequenced input: PBMCs. CDR3 residues: CASSEGDRVPETQYF. The DNA for the CDR3 is TGTGCCAGCAGTGAAGGGGACAGGGTCCCAGAGACCCAGTACTTC.